The 11 T cell receptor beta chains given below trace back to one sample, sequenced in a study of control samples from healthy donors and cancer patients. Clones were read by immunoSEQ multiplex PCR, and TCRdb kept only the in-frame ones, dropping some. The data show about 120,000 clones, with about 90% seen just once and roughly 2% held by the top ten. Sequencing was performed on blood. The receptors here all came from a man aged 18 to 29 in good health.

The chain recombines TRBV19 with TRBJ1-2, with D unresolved. The CDR3 has 15 amino acids. The V gene's germline CDR1 is LNHDA and CDR2 SQIVND (reference sequence). Trimming removed 6 bases at V and 8 bases at J, with 22 bases between. The CDR3, as DNA: TGTGCCAGTAGCCGTGACCGGCTACCGACGTCAGGCTACACCTTC. Protein product: CASSRDRLPTSGYTF.

V gene TRBV5-4 combines with J gene TRBJ1-2; a possible D gene is TRBD1 (6 bases). This CDR3 comprises 13 residues. Germline V lookup: CDR1 SGHNT, CDR2 YYREEE (reference sequence). With 4 bases removed from V and 7 bases from J, the gap between germline ends came to 14 bases. CDR3: CASSPPGVSGYTF. As DNA, the CDR3 is TGTGCCAGCAGCCCACCAGGGGTGAGTGGCTACACCTTC.

The V gene is TRBV25-1, the J gene TRBJ2-3, with D possibly being TRBD1 or TRBD2 (5 bases each). This CDR3 has 12 amino acids. V was shortened by 5 bases and J by 9 bases, with 12 bases between the two germline ends. The germline gives CDR1 MGHDK, CDR2 SYGVNS. The DNA for the CDR3 is TGTGCCAGCAGTTGGGGTTGGGGGACGCAGTATTTT. It is translated as CASSWGWGTQYF.

This chain joins TRBV5-1 and TRBJ1-2; TRBD1 agrees at 9 bases. Germline loops: CDR1 SGHRS, CDR2 YFSETQ. V lost 4 bases and J lost 5; bases outside the gene matches: 3. The CDR3 has 13 residues. The CDR3 region has the DNA TGCGCCAGCAGCGGACAGGGGTATTATGGCTACACCTTC. Protein product: CASSGQGYYGYTF.

The chain couples TRBV7-6 to TRBJ1-3; D uncertain. Germline lookup yields CDR1 SGHVS and CDR2 FNYEAQ. This CDR3 spans 18 amino acids. Deletions cut 0 bases from V and 0 bases from J, with 15 bases between. CDR3 region: CASSLALMDLSSGNTIYF. For the CDR3, the DNA is TGTGCCAGCAGCTTAGCGTTAATGGACCTAAGCTCTGGAAACACCATATATTTT.

The chain couples TRBV5-1 to TRBJ2-1, with D perhaps matching TRBD2 (6 bases). V dropped 4 bases and J dropped 1 base, with 12 bases sitting between them. This CDR3 region has 15 residues. Germline V gene data show CDR1 as SGHRS and CDR2 as YFSETQ. The CDR3 region has the DNA TGCGCCAGCAGCCCGGGACTCCGGTCCTACAATGAGCAGTTCTTC. It codes for CASSPGLRSYNEQFF.

The chain is built from TRBV5-4 and TRBJ1-2, with 7 bases fitting TRBD1. This CDR3 is built from 15 residues. CDR1 and CDR2 from the germline V gene are SGHNT and YYREEE (reference sequence). J gave up 2 bases and V 5 bases, and 9 bases lay outside the gene matches. CDR3 coding DNA: TGTGCCAGCAGTTCCACAGGGGCCGGAAACTATGGCTACACCTTC. Its protein is CASSSTGAGNYGYTF.

The rearrangement joins TRBV18 to TRBJ1-2; D is unclear. V lost 2 bases and J 6 bases, leaving 10 bases between the germline ends. Germline loops: CDR1 KGHSH, CDR2 LQKENI. The length of the CDR3 is 13 residues. CDR3 sequence (DNA): TGTGCCAGCTCACCAAACGGAGGAGATGGCTACACCTTC. This gives the protein CASSPNGGDGYTF.

V gene TRBV13 combines with J gene TRBJ1-3; a weak D match, TRBD1 (5 bases). The V end was cut by 7 bases, the J end by 4 bases, with 5 bases between. From germline, CDR1 is PRHDT and CDR2 FYEKMQ (reference sequence). This CDR3 comprises 11 residues. CDR3 DNA sequence: TGTGCCAGCAAGGGGGGAAACACCATATATTTT. Protein sequence: CASKGGNTIYF.

The chain links TRBV10-3 to TRBJ2-7; D not resolved. This CDR3 region has 14 residues. Germline V gene data show CDR1 as ENHRY and CDR2 as SYGVKD. V gave up 4 bases and J gave up 1 base, with 11 bases separating them. In DNA form, the CDR3 reads TGTGCCATCAGTGGGATTATTGATTCCTACGAGCAGTACTTC. As protein: CAISGIIDSYEQYF.

V and J are TRBV10-1 and TRBJ1-1; D might be TRBD1 (6 bases). The germline gives CDR1 WNHNN, CDR2 SYGVQD (reference sequence). Trimming pared 4 bases from V and 1 base from J, leaving 7 bases between. The CDR3 is made up of 13 amino acids. The DNA for the CDR3 is TGCGCCAGCAGTGGGACAGCGAACACTGAAGCTTTCTTT. Its translation is CASSGTANTEAFF.